Below are 17 T cell receptor beta chains sequenced from a single sample in a study of cytomegalovirus exposure and HLA in healthy donors. This table comes from immunoSEQ multiplex PCR, and its TCRdb copy is limited to in-frame clones, with some not included. Of approximately 120,000 clones listed, around 90% are singletons. The sequencing sample was made of PBMCs. The receptor set was obtained from a woman younger than 35 in good health and CMV-seronegative.

The J gene is TRBJ2-2, the V gene TRBV27, with D tentatively TRBD1 (5 bases). V was pared by 1 base and J by 8 bases, with 14 bases between. Germline values: CDR1 MNHEY, CDR2 SMNVEV (reference sequence). The CDR3 contains 15 residues. The DNA for the CDR3 is TGTGCCAGCAGTTTATGGGGCAATTCAGTGGGGGAGCTGTTTTTT. Amino acids: CASSLWGNSVGELFF.

The chain employs TRBV6-1 and TRBJ1-2; 9 bases match TRBD1. The ends lost 1 base at V and 8 bases at J; junction bases unmatched: 11. The germline CDR1 and CDR2 sequences are MNHNS and SASEGT. CDR3 length: 16 amino acids. The CDR3 is CASSEGMGQGSGGYTF. In DNA, the CDR3 is TGTGCCAGCAGTGAAGGTATGGGACAGGGATCCGGCGGCTACACCTTC.

The rearrangement links TRBV7-9 to TRBJ2-3; TRBD1 matches at 10 bases. CDR1 and CDR2 from the germline V gene are SEHNR and FQNEAQ (reference sequence). This CDR3 is 15 amino acids long. V was pared by 5 bases and J by 3 bases, with 5 bases of the junction left unmatched. This CDR3 is CASSRQGARTDTQYF. CDR3 nucleotides: TGTGCCAGCAGCCGACAGGGGGCCAGGACAGATACGCAGTATTTT. Full variable domain (missing parts from reference TRBV7-9 and TRBJ2-3): DTGVSQNPRHKITKRGQNVTFRCDPISEHNRLYWYRQTLGQGPEFLTYFQNEAQLEKSRLLSDRFSAERPKGSFSTLEIQRTEQGDSAMYLCASSRQGARTDTQYFGPGTRLTVL.

This clone has just one count. The chain links TRBV7-9 to TRBJ1-6; D remains ambiguous. This CDR3 has 15 residues. Per germline, CDR1 SEHNR and CDR2 FQNEAQ (reference sequence). V dropped 4 bases and J dropped 4 bases, with 11 bases sitting between them. The CDR3 nucleotides read TGTGCCAGCAGCTCACTTAACCAATATAATTCACCCCTCCACTTT. It codes for CASSSLNQYNSPLHF.

V gene TRBV7-9 combines with J gene TRBJ2-2, with 9 bases aligning to TRBD1. CDR1 is SEHNR, CDR2 FQNEAQ, per germline (reference sequence). V shed 6 bases and J 3 bases; nucleotides not matched to a gene: 14. CDR3 length: 18 amino acids. The CDR3 DNA sequence: TGTGCCAGCAGTCATAACGCCGGGACAGGGCCCGACACCGGGGAGCTGTTTTTT. It codes for CASSHNAGTGPDTGELFF. The whole variable domain, filled in from reference TRBV7-9 and TRBJ2-2, reads DTGVSQNPRHKITKRGQNVTFRCDPISEHNRLYWYRQTLGQGPEFLTYFQNEAQLEKSRLLSDRFSAERPKGSFSTLEIQRTEQGDSAMYLCASSHNAGTGPDTGELFFGEGSRLTVL.

The chain employs TRBV19 and TRBJ2-7; TRBD1 matches at 7 bases. The CDR3 is made up of 14 amino acids. In germline, CDR1 is LNHDA, CDR2 SQIVND (reference sequence). V lost 10 bases and J lost 1; bases outside the gene matches: 10. The chain's CDR3 is CAKNPGQISYEQYF. DNA for the CDR3: TGTGCCAAGAACCCGGGACAGATATCCTACGAGCAGTACTTC.

The chain uses TRBV28 and TRBJ1-2; D might be TRBD1 (5 bases). The germline CDR1 and CDR2 sequences are MDHEN and SYDVKM. The germline V and J ends were trimmed by 10 bases and 7 bases, with 22 bases remaining between them. The CDR3 length is 14 residues. This CDR3 is CAIPKGRETFGYTF. The CDR3, as DNA: TGTGCCATCCCTAAGGGACGGGAGACTTTTGGCTACACCTTC.

The chain's CDR3 is CASREPGQKAYEQYF. As DNA, the CDR3 is TGTGCCAGCAGGGAACCGGGACAGAAAGCCTACGAGCAGTACTTC. The gene calls are TRBV6-1 and TRBJ2-7; 7 bases are a match to TRBD1. CDR3 size: 15 residues. The V gene end was trimmed by 6 bases and the J gene end by 2 bases; junction bases not matched to a gene: 10. Germline CDR1 MNHNS, CDR2 SASEGT.

This sequence joins TRBV9 and TRBJ2-1, with a possible D match to TRBD1 (7 bases). Trimming cost V 3 bases and J 5 bases, with 9 bases left between them. CDR3 length: 13 amino acids. CDR1 and CDR2 from the germline V gene are SGDLS and YYNGEE. The CDR3 sequence is CASSGGTDNEQFF. The DNA for the CDR3 is TGTGCCAGCAGCGGCGGGACAGACAATGAGCAGTTCTTC.

The CDR3 DNA is TGTGCCAGCAGCTTGTCGACTAGACAAGAGACCCAGTACTTC. It encodes CASSLSTRQETQYF. The J gene is TRBJ2-5, the V gene TRBV13, with D possibly TRBD2 on 6 matching bases. Germline V gives CDR1 PRHDT, CDR2 FYEKMQ (reference sequence). The V and J ends lost 3 bases and 2 bases respectively, with 10 bases between them. The CDR3 extends over 14 amino acids.

This clone was seen a handful of times. This sequence joins TRBV11-2 and TRBJ2-7; D might be TRBD2 (6 bases). The germline gives CDR1 SGHAT, CDR2 FQNNGV. The CDR3 contains 14 residues. The V end lost 7 bases, the J end lost 3 bases, and 16 bases lay between the germline ends. CDR3 sequence: CASTPDYQHYEQYF. CDR3 DNA: TGTGCCAGCACTCCGGACTACCAACACTACGAGCAGTACTTC.

By share, this clone counts as medium-sized. The chain couples TRBV6-5 to TRBJ1-5; tentative D call: TRBD1 (5 bases). The CDR3 totals 15 residues. Trimming took off 2 bases at V and 0 bases at J, with 8 bases between the two ends. The V gene's germline CDR1 is MNHEY and CDR2 SVGAGI. CDR3 nucleotide sequence: TGTGCCAGCAGTTACCGGCAGGGTAGCAATCAGCCCCAGCATTTT. Its protein is CASSYRQGSNQPQHF.

The rearrangement uses TRBV28 and TRBJ1-2; maybe TRBD1 (6 bases). CDR3 length: 14 residues. V dropped 3 bases and J dropped 4 bases, with 12 bases sitting between them. Germline CDR1 is MDHEN and CDR2 is SYDVKM. The CDR3 here is CASSFSGQLYGYTF. The CDR3 DNA follows: TGTGCCAGCAGTTTTTCTGGACAGCTCTATGGCTACACCTTC.

A single count supports this clone. The rearrangement joins TRBV7-9 to TRBJ2-1; 10 bases fit TRBD1. The V gene end was trimmed by 4 bases and the J gene end by 5 bases; junction bases not matched to a gene: 8. The CDR3 sequence is 16 residues long. The V gene's germline CDR1 is SEHNR and CDR2 FQNEAQ (reference sequence). CDR3 amino acids: CASSSTGTGDNNEQFF. The CDR3 nucleotides read TGTGCCAGCAGCTCTACCGGGACAGGGGACAACAATGAGCAGTTCTTC.

This chain connects TRBV27 to TRBJ2-7, with D possibly TRBD2 on 6 matching bases. The germline V gene has CDR1 MNHEY and CDR2 SMNVEV (reference sequence). V shed 2 bases and J shed 0 bases, with 17 bases lying between them. CDR3 size: 17 residues. CDR3 region: CASSLTPRSGRSYEQYF. The CDR3 DNA follows: TGTGCCAGCAGTTTAACCCCCAGGAGCGGGCGCTCCTACGAGCAGTACTTC.

The rearrangement links TRBV5-1 to TRBJ1-2; D remains ambiguous. Germline V gene lookup returns CDR1 SGHRS and CDR2 YFSETQ. The length of the CDR3 is 13 residues. V gave up 0 bases and J gave up 9 bases, with 12 bases separating them. CDR3 region: CASSLGDQSSYTF. The CDR3 nucleotides are TGCGCCAGCAGCTTGGGTGATCAGTCGAGCTACACCTTC.

This clone has a single count. The chain joins TRBV4-1 to TRBJ1-4; the match to TRBD1 covers 7 bases. Unmatched junction bases numbered 7, after V lost 4 bases and J lost 8 bases. The CDR3 length is 14 residues. CDR1 and CDR2 from the germline V gene are MGHRA and YSYEKL. DNA of the CDR3: TGCGCCAGCAGCCCTAGACAGGGTGCGGAAAAACTGTTTTTT. Amino acid sequence: CASSPRQGAEKLFF.